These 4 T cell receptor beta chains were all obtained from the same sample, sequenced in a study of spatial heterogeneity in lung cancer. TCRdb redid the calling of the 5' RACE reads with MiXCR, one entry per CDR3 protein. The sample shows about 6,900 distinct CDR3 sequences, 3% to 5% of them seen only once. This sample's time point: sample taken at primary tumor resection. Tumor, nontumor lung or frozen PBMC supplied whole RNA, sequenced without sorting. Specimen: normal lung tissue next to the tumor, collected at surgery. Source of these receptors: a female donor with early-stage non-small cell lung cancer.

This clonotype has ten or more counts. In DNA form, the CDR3 reads TGCGCCAGCAGCCAAACGGAAAGGCTTAATGAAAAACTGTTTTTT. As protein: CASSQTERLNEKLFF. The chain links TRBV4-3 to TRBJ1-4; D uncertain. With 2 bases removed from V and 4 bases from J, the gap between germline ends came to 11 bases. The CDR3 is 15 residues long. Germline assignment: CDR1 LGHNA and CDR2 YSLEER.

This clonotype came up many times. CDR3 region: CASSVRASGGLQETQYF. In DNA, the CDR3 is TGTGCCAGCAGCGTACGGGCTAGCGGGGGATTACAAGAGACCCAGTACTTC. The chain couples TRBV9 to TRBJ2-5; TRBD2 aligns across 10 bases. The V gene's germline CDR1 is SGDLS and CDR2 YYNGEE. V lost 1 base and J lost 2; bases outside the gene matches: 8. This CDR3 has 17 residues.

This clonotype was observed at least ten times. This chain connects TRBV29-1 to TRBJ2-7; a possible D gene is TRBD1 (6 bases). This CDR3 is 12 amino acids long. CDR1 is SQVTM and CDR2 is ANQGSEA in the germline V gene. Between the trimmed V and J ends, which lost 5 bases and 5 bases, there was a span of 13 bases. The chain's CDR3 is CSVYGQNNEQYF. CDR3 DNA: TGCAGCGTTTATGGACAGAACAACGAGCAGTACTTC.

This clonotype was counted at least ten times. As DNA, the CDR3 is TGTGCCAGCAGCCAAGATCCAGGGCAGGGGGGCTACACCTTC. Its translation is CASSQDPGQGGYTF. This rearrangement joins TRBV4-2 to TRBJ1-2, with a tentative D call TRBD1 (6 bases). The CDR3 length is 14 residues. Trimming pared 0 bases from V and 8 bases from J, leaving 13 bases between. The germline V gene has CDR1 LGHNA and CDR2 YNFKEQ.